This TCR beta chain was observed in a study of T cells after yellow fever vaccination. Looking at the study overall: Fractions low in cell number were prepared with SMART-Seq v4 Ultra Low Input.

This clonotype was seen a handful of times. The CDR3 loop spans 19 amino acids. The junction had 14 bases not matched to a gene; V was cut back by 4 bases and J by 2 bases. Germline V gives CDR1 LNHDA, CDR2 SQIVND (reference sequence). A single record per CDR3 protein comes from TCRdb applying MiXCR to the 5' RACE reads. The sample gives around 530,000 distinct CDR3 sequences, about 17% of which show up once; 17% is in the top ten. The sequenced sample was PBMCs, obtained 4 to 5 days after the first yellow fever vaccination. J is TRBJ2-2 and V is TRBV19, with 9 positions matching TRBD1. This clonotype was sampled from a man aged 18-30 years who received the YFV17D yellow fever vaccine. CDR3 amino acids: CASSTKVPGQGGNTGELFF. The CDR3 coding sequence is TGTGCCAGTAGTACTAAGGTCCCGGGACAGGGTGGAAACACCGGGGAGCTGTTTTTT.